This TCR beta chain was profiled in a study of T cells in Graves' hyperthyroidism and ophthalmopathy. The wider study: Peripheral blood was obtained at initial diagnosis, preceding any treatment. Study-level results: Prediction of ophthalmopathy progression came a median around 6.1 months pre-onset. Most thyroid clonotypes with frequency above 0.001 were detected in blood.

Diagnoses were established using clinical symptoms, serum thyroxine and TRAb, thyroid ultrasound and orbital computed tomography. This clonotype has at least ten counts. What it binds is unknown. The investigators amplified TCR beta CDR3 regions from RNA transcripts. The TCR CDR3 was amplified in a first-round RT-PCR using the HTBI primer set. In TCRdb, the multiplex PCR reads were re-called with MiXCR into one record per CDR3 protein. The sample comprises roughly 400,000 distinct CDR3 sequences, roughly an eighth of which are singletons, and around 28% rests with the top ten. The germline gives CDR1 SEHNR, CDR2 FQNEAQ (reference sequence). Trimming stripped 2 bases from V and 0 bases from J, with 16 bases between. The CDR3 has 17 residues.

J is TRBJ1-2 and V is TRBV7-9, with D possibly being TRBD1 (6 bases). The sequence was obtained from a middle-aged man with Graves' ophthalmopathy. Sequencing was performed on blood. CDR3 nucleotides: TGTGCCAGCAGCTTATCTGGGGACACAAGATCTAACTATGGCTACACCTTC. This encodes CASSLSGDTRSNYGYTF.